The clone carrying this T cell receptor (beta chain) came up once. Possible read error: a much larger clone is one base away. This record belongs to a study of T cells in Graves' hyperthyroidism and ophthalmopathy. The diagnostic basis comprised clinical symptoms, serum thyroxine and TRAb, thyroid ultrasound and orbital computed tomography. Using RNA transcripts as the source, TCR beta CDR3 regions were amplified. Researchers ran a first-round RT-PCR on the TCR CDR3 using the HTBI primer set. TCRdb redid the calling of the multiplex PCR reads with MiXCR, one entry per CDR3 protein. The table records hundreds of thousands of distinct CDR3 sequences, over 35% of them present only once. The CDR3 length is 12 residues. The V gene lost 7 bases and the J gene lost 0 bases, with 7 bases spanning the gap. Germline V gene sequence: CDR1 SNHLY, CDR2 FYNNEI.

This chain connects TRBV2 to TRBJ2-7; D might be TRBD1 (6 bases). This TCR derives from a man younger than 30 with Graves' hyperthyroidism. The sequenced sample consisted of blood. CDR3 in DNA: TGTGCCAGCAACAGGGCCTCCTACGAGCAGTACTTC. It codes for CASNRASYEQYF. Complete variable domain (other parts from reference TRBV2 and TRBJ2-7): EPEVTQTPSHQVTQMGQEVILRCVPISNHLYFYWYRQILGQKVEFLVSFYNNEISEKSEIFDDQFSVERPDGSNFTLKIRSTKLEDSAMYFCASNRASYEQYFGPGTRLTVT.